The entry below gives a single TCR beta chain sequence along with its context. This entry belongs to a study of blood T cell repertoires in COVID-19. CDR3 size: 17 residues. CDR1 WNHNN and CDR2 SYGVQD come from the germline V gene (reference sequence). V lost 0 bases to trimming and J lost 5 bases; unmatched junction nucleotides: 8. Assay used: immunoSEQ multiplex PCR; TCRdb lists only in-frame clones, some missing. Of about 130,000 clones detected, approximately 90% appear once; the ten largest clones hold roughly 1.1%. This TCR was sampled from a woman of 80 years or more with acute or convalescent COVID-19. The gene calls are TRBV10-1 and TRBJ2-3, with 10 bases that match TRBD2. The sequenced material came from peripheral blood. CDR3 coding DNA: TGCGCCAGCAGTGAGTCGGGCGTCCTAGCGGGAGTAGATACGCAGTATTTT. Its translation: CASSESGVLAGVDTQYF.